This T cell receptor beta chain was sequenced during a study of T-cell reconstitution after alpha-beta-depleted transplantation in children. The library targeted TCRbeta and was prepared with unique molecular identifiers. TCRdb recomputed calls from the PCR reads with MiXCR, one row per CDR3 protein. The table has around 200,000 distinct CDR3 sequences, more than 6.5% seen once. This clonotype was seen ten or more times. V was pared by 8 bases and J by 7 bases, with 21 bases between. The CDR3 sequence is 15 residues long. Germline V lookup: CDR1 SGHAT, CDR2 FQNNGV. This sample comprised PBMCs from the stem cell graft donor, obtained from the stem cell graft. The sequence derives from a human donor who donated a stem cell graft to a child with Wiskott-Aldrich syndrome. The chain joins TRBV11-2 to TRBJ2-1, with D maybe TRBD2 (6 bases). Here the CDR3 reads CASARARGAWNEQFF. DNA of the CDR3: TGTGCCAGCGCCCGGGCGCGGGGAGCCTGGAATGAGCAGTTCTTC. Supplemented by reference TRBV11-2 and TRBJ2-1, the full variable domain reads EAGVAQSPRYKIIEKRQSVAFWCNPISGHATLYWYQQILGQGPKLLIQFQNNGVVDDSQLPKDRFSAERLKGVDSTLKIQPAKLEDSAVYLCASARARGAWNEQFFGPGTRLTVL.